This entry lists 17 T cell receptor beta chains sequenced from one sample in a study of response to subunit inactivated influenza vaccine. One entry per CDR3 protein results from TCRdb running MiXCR on the RT-PCR reads. Of more than 550,000 distinct CDR3 sequences in the sample, 10% to 12% were seen once. This sample was also put to use in a study of T cells expressing NK-cell markers. That source notes: The cDNA for TCR beta came from 5'RACE template switching with UMIs.

Sequences were derived from PBMCs from blood, sampled on the day of vaccination. Every receptor here comes from a man aged 50 to 60 who received an inactivated influenza vaccine.

This clonotype occurred a few times. The CDR3 loop is CASQGVGTYYEQYF. The CDR3, as DNA: TGTGCCAGCCAAGGGGTGGGGACGTACTACGAGCAGTACTTC. The gene calls are TRBV2 and TRBJ2-7; perhaps D is TRBD1 or TRBD2 (5 bases each). The length of the CDR3 is 14 residues. Trimming removed 8 bases at V and 3 bases at J, with 17 bases between. Germline CDR1 SNHLY, CDR2 FYNNEI.

This clonotype was found a few times. The CDR3 DNA reads TGTGCCATCAGTGGCTTAAAGGGGGCGCTTGGGGAGACCCAGTACTTC. It encodes CAISGLKGALGETQYF. The rearrangement links TRBV10-3 to TRBJ2-5; the match to TRBD1 covers 7 bases. Germline V gene data show CDR1 as ENHRY and CDR2 as SYGVKD. V was clipped by 4 bases and J by 5 bases; unmatched bases: 13. The CDR3 is made up of 16 amino acids.

CDR3 sequence reads: CASSYSSGVGRNIQYF. CDR3 nucleotide sequence: TGTGCCAGCAGTTACTCCTCAGGGGTCGGGCGAAACATTCAGTACTTC. This chain connects TRBV6-2 or TRBV6-3 to TRBJ2-4; possible D gene TRBD1, 6 bases. Between the trimmed V and J ends, which lost 0 bases and 6 bases, there was a span of 15 bases. The CDR3 covers 16 residues. CDR1 and CDR2 (germline): MNHEY, SVGEGT.

The table lists this clonotype with a few counts. The rearrangement links TRBV5-1 to TRBJ2-3; D not resolved. Germline-derived CDR1 and CDR2 are SGHRS and YFSETQ. The CDR3 contains 14 residues. V lost 0 bases and J lost 4, with 9 bases in between. CDR3 DNA: TGCGCCAGCAGCTTGGGTGGCAGTGCAGATACGCAGTATTTT. It specifies CASSLGGSADTQYF.

The V gene is TRBV19, the J gene TRBJ2-7; 8 bases align to TRBD2. Trimming removed 2 bases from V and 3 bases from J; junction bases left unmatched: 3. The CDR3 runs to 14 residues. Per germline, CDR1 LNHDA and CDR2 SQIVND (reference sequence). The CDR3 spells CASSIQAGVYEQYF. The CDR3 coding sequence is TGTGCCAGTAGTATACAAGCGGGGGTCTACGAGCAGTACTTC.

In its sample, this clonotype was seen a few times. This sequence joins TRBV12-3 or TRBV12-4 and TRBJ2-3; 9 nucleotides align to TRBD1. J lost 6 bases, V lost 7 bases, and 8 bases had no gene match. This CDR3 has 14 amino acids. The CDR3 DNA reads as TGTGCCAGCAAGCCGGGACAGGGTGGGGATACGCAGTATTTT. It is translated as CASKPGQGGDTQYF.

The CDR3 loop reads CASSPGRATSGSIGETQYF. CDR3 DNA: TGTGCCAGCAGTCCGGGCAGGGCTACTAGCGGGAGCATCGGAGAGACCCAGTACTTC. V is TRBV28 and J is TRBJ2-5; TRBD2 agrees at 11 bases. The germline gives CDR1 MDHEN, CDR2 SYDVKM. After removal of 5 bases from V and 4 bases from J, the junction contained 18 bases not matched to a gene. The CDR3 has 19 residues. The full variable domain, with the rest looked up from reference TRBV28 and TRBJ2-5, is DVKVTQSSRYLVKRTGEKVFLECVQDMDHENMFWYRQDPGLGLRLIYFSYDVKMKEKGDIPEGYSVSREKKERFSLILESASTNQTSMYLCASSPGRATSGSIGETQYFGPGTRLLVL.

At least ten counts were recorded for this clonotype. CDR3 amino acids: CASSPTPGQGAGTDTQYF. In DNA form, the CDR3 reads TGTGCCAGCTCACCCACACCGGGACAGGGGGCCGGCACAGATACGCAGTATTTT. The chain recombines TRBV18 with TRBJ2-3; 12 bases are shared with TRBD1. Germline V gives CDR1 KGHSH, CDR2 LQKENI. The junction had 8 bases not matched to a gene; V was cut back by 3 bases and J by 1 base. The CDR3 is 18 residues long.

There are a few counts of this clonotype. The V gene is TRBV3-1, the J gene TRBJ1-1, with 9 positions matching TRBD1. Unmatched junction bases numbered 8, after V lost 2 bases and J lost 10 bases. From germline, CDR1 is LGHDT and CDR2 YNNKEL (reference sequence). This CDR3 has 14 residues. The chain's CDR3 is CASSQQYRGLVAFF. CDR3 nucleotides: TGTGCCAGCAGCCAACAATACAGGGGGCTGGTAGCTTTCTTT.

There are many counts of this clonotype. V and J are TRBV5-1 and TRBJ2-2, with D uncertain. The ends were cut back, 4 bases at V and 4 bases at J, with 8 bases in the middle. The CDR3 spans 13 residues. Germline V gene lookup returns CDR1 SGHRS and CDR2 YFSETQ. This CDR3 is CASSEVSTGELFF. The CDR3 nucleotides read TGCGCCAGCAGCGAGGTTAGCACCGGGGAGCTGTTTTTT. The entire variable domain, with the rest obtained from reference TRBV5-1 and TRBJ2-2, is as follows: KAGVTQTPRYLIKTRGQQVTLSCSPISGHRSVSWYQQTPGQGLQFLFEYFSETQRNKGNFPGRFSGRQFSNSRSEMNVSTLELGDSALYLCASSEVSTGELFFGEGSRLTVL.

This chain uses TRBV7-2 with TRBJ2-4; D possibly corresponds to TRBD2 (6 bases). Trimming removed 6 bases at V and 0 bases at J, with 12 bases between. The CDR3 is 15 amino acids. Germline CDR1 is SGHTA and CDR2 is FQGNSA. The CDR3 spells CASRKGGGAKNIQYF. The CDR3 DNA reads TGTGCCAGCAGGAAGGGAGGCGGAGCCAAAAACATTCAGTACTTC.

A word on this clonotype: Compared with germline, one end of the junction differs, possibly owing to a read error. CDR3 nucleotide sequence: TGTGCCACCAGTTACTGGGAAGGCTACGAGCAGTACTTC. It translates to CATSYWEGYEQYF. J is TRBJ2-7 and V is TRBV28; no firm D call. Germline V gives CDR1 MDHEN, CDR2 SYDVKM. The CDR3 covers 13 residues.

This clonotype turned up a few times. V usage is TRBV7-2 and J usage is TRBJ2-7; perhaps TRBD2 as D (6 bases). CDR1 is SGHTA, CDR2 FQGNSA, per germline. With 0 bases removed from V and 8 bases from J, the gap between germline ends came to 17 bases. This CDR3 has 15 amino acids. The CDR3 DNA follows: TGTGCCAGCAGCTTAGCGTATGCGGGAACTAGTAAGCAGTACTTC. Amino acid sequence: CASSLAYAGTSKQYF.

Remarks on this clonotype: A much larger clone is a single base away; this may be a read error. The chain joins TRBV11-2 to TRBJ2-7; the D gene could be TRBD1 or TRBD2 (6 bases each). This CDR3 region has 14 residues. V lost 5 bases and J 2 bases, leaving 13 bases between the germline ends. Germline-derived CDR1 and CDR2 are SGHAT and FQNNGV. This CDR3 is CASSRGTSTYEQYF. The CDR3 DNA is TGTGCCAGCAGCCGCGGGACATCAACCTACGAGCAGTACTTC.

At least ten counts were recorded for this clonotype. The chain combines TRBV29-1 with TRBJ2-5; no definite D call. The CDR3 is made up of 11 amino acids. Deletions cut 6 bases from V and 5 bases from J, with 10 bases between. The germline V gene encodes CDR1 SQVTM and CDR2 ANQGSEA. DNA of the CDR3: TGCAGCGTCAGTATCCCCGAGACCCAGTACTTC. It codes for CSVSIPETQYF. Complete variable domain (other parts from reference TRBV29-1 and TRBJ2-5): SAVISQKPSRDICQRGTSLTIQCQVDSQVTMMFWYRQQPGQSLTLIATANQGSEATYESGFVIDKFPISRPNLTFSTLTVSNMSPEDSSIYLCSVSIPETQYFGPGTRLLVL.

J is TRBJ2-5 and V is TRBV12-3 or TRBV12-4, with TRBD2 identical over 11 bases. CDR3 length: 15 residues. V shed 4 bases, J shed 5 bases, and the junction held 6 bases outside the gene matches. CDR3 sequence reads: CASSSRLAGIETQYF. The DNA for the CDR3 is TGTGCCAGCAGTTCAAGACTAGCGGGAATCGAGACCCAGTACTTC.

This clonotype was picked up a small number of times. The chain couples TRBV7-9 to TRBJ1-1; 8 bases match TRBD1. CDR1 SEHNR and CDR2 FQNEAQ come from the germline V gene (reference sequence). V gave up 6 bases and J gave up 4 bases; unmatched junction bases: 7. CDR3 length equals 14 residues. This chain's CDR3 is CASRFLTGGTEAFF. The CDR3 DNA sequence: TGTGCCAGCAGATTTCTTACAGGGGGCACTGAAGCTTTCTTT. Variable domain in full (rest from reference TRBV7-9 and TRBJ1-1): DTGVSQNPRHKITKRGQNVTFRCDPISEHNRLYWYRQTLGQGPEFLTYFQNEAQLEKSRLLSDRFSAERPKGSFSTLEIQRTEQGDSAMYLCASRFLTGGTEAFFGQGTRLTVV.